This entry lists 15 T cell receptor beta chains sequenced from one sample in a study of T cell responses to AZD1222 COVID-19 vaccine. TCRdb's table, derived via immunoSEQ multiplex PCR, lists solely in-frame clones and lacks some. The sample carries about 94,000 clones, 75% to 90% recorded once. Material: peripheral blood, obtained 28 days after the second AZD1222 dose. These receptors came from an adult who received the AZD1222 COVID-19 vaccine.

The rearrangement joins TRBV30 to TRBJ1-2, with TRBD1 identical over 7 bases. CDR1 is GTSNPN, CDR2 SVGIG, per germline (reference sequence). CDR3 length equals 12 residues. V lost 2 bases to trimming and J lost 4 bases; unmatched junction nucleotides: 1. The CDR3 DNA is TGTGCCTGGAGTCAGGGGGGCTATGGCTACACCTTC. It is translated as CAWSQGGYGYTF.

This chain connects TRBV28 to TRBJ1-1; 8 bases agree with TRBD1. Germline-derived CDR1 and CDR2 are MDHEN and SYDVKM. The ends lost 3 bases at V and 5 bases at J; junction bases unmatched: 8. The CDR3 has 15 amino acids. The CDR3 DNA reads TGTGCCAGCAGTTTCTCTGGGACAGGTAAAACTGAAGCTTTCTTT. This gives the protein CASSFSGTGKTEAFF. The variable domain in full, with the rest retrieved from reference TRBV28 and TRBJ1-1, is DVKVTQSSRYLVKRTGEKVFLECVQDMDHENMFWYRQDPGLGLRLIYFSYDVKMKEKGDIPEGYSVSREKKERFSLILESASTNQTSMYLCASSFSGTGKTEAFFGQGTRLTVV.

The chain has TRBV7-3 and TRBJ2-2, with D tentatively TRBD1 (5 bases). V was clipped by 1 base and J by 1 base, with 7 bases between them. The CDR3 is made up of 15 amino acids. Germline V lookup: CDR1 SGHTA, CDR2 FQGTGA. DNA for the CDR3: TGTGCCAGCAGCTTAATAGGGGTGAACACCGGGGAGCTGTTTTTT. This encodes CASSLIGVNTGELFF.

The V gene is TRBV13, the J gene TRBJ2-2; D is perhaps TRBD2 (7 bases). Germline values: CDR1 PRHDT, CDR2 FYEKMQ (reference sequence). The CDR3 runs 15 residues. The germline V and J ends were trimmed by 5 bases and 6 bases, with 16 bases remaining between them. DNA for the CDR3: TGTGCCAGCAGCCCCCTCGCGGGGGCGGCCGGGGAGCTGTTTTTT. It specifies CASSPLAGAAGELFF.

This clone has just a few counts. This chain links TRBV3-1 (or the pseudogene TRBV3-2) with TRBJ1-1, with unresolved D. Deletions cut 1 base from V and 1 base from J, with 7 bases between. Germline V gene lookup returns CDR1 LGHDT and CDR2 YNNKEL (reference sequence). The length of the CDR3 is 14 residues. CDR3 nucleotide sequence: TGTGCCAGCAGCCAAGGGGCGGCGAACACTGAAGCTTTCTTT. It translates to CASSQGAANTEAFF.

The chain combines TRBV7-3 with TRBJ2-1; tentative D call: TRBD2 (6 bases). CDR1 and CDR2 from the germline V gene are SGHTA and FQGTGA. V lost 2 bases and J 3 bases, leaving 11 bases between the germline ends. The CDR3 has 15 amino acids. CDR3 in amino acids: CASSLREAGYNEQFF. Written as DNA, the CDR3 is TGTGCCAGCAGCTTACGGGAAGCGGGCTACAATGAGCAGTTCTTC.

V usage is TRBV5-1 and J usage is TRBJ1-2; 11 nucleotides line up with TRBD1. The CDR3 length is 14 residues. Trimming removed 4 bases from V and 8 bases from J; junction bases left unmatched: 7. The germline V gene has CDR1 SGHRS and CDR2 YFSETQ. CDR3 in amino acids: CASSDRTGGGGYTF. The CDR3 bases are TGCGCCAGCAGCGACCGGACAGGGGGCGGCGGCTACACCTTC. The complete variable domain, with remaining parts taken from reference TRBV5-1 and TRBJ1-2, reads KAGVTQTPRYLIKTRGQQVTLSCSPISGHRSVSWYQQTPGQGLQFLFEYFSETQRNKGNFPGRFSGRQFSNSRSEMNVSTLELGDSALYLCASSDRTGGGGYTFGSGTRLTVV.

The chain uses TRBV3-1 (or the pseudogene TRBV3-2) and TRBJ1-4; D is unresolved. The CDR3 loop spans 17 amino acids. Germline V gene lookup returns CDR1 LGHDT and CDR2 YNNKEL (reference sequence). V dropped 4 bases and J dropped 0 bases, with 15 bases sitting between them. The chain's CDR3 is CASSPLAGMATNEKLFF. The CDR3 DNA reads as TGTGCCAGCAGCCCCCTGGCGGGGATGGCAACTAATGAAAAACTGTTTTTT.

The chain links TRBV5-1 to TRBJ2-3; D is unresolved. V gave up 0 bases and J gave up 4 bases, with 6 bases separating them. CDR3 length: 13 residues. Germline V gene lookup returns CDR1 SGHRS and CDR2 YFSETQ. The CDR3 DNA is TGCGCCAGCAGCTTGGCAGGTCCAGATACGCAGTATTTT. It encodes CASSLAGPDTQYF. The variable domain in full, with the rest retrieved from reference TRBV5-1 and TRBJ2-3, is KAGVTQTPRYLIKTRGQQVTLSCSPISGHRSVSWYQQTPGQGLQFLFEYFSETQRNKGNFPGRFSGRQFSNSRSEMNVSTLELGDSALYLCASSLAGPDTQYFGPGTRLTVL.

The chain combines TRBV5-6 with TRBJ2-2; 13 positions match TRBD2. The CDR3 runs 18 residues. Germline CDR1 SGHDT, CDR2 YYEEEE. Trimming at V came to 3 bases and at J to 4 bases, leaving 9 bases not matched to a gene. The DNA for the CDR3 is TGTGCCAGCAGCTCGCGACTTAGACTAGCGGGGGGCACCGGGGAGCTGTTTTTT. Translating it yields CASSSRLRLAGGTGELFF.

This clone was observed once. The chain is built from TRBV5-5 and TRBJ1-6, with D perhaps TRBD1 (5 bases). The V end was cut by 0 bases, the J end by 7 bases, with 14 bases between. Germline lookup yields CDR1 SGHKS and CDR2 YYEKEE (reference sequence). This CDR3 is built from 16 residues. This CDR3 is CASSLVAGVGNSPLHF. The CDR3 DNA sequence: TGTGCCAGCAGCTTGGTTGCGGGGGTGGGGAATTCACCCCTCCACTTT.

The chain is built from TRBV9 and TRBJ2-7; tentatively, D is TRBD1 or TRBD2 (6 bases each). The CDR3 has 16 amino acids. Germline V gene lookup returns CDR1 SGDLS and CDR2 YYNGEE. Trimming stripped 3 bases from V and 3 bases from J, with 19 bases between. CDR3 sequence reads: CASSAQGGLADYEQYF. The CDR3 DNA sequence: TGTGCCAGCAGCGCTCAAGGGGGGCTAGCAGACTACGAGCAGTACTTC.

The rearrangement links TRBV5-5 to TRBJ2-2; D perhaps matches TRBD2 (5 bases). The CDR3 has 18 residues. Germline V gives CDR1 SGHKS, CDR2 YYEKEE (reference sequence). Between the trimmed V and J ends, which lost 4 bases and 4 bases, there was a span of 23 bases. CDR3 sequence: CASSGLGQTNPPTGELFF. CDR3 nucleotide sequence: TGTGCCAGCAGCGGCCTAGGGCAGACTAACCCCCCCACCGGGGAGCTGTTTTTT.

This chain uses TRBV9 with TRBJ1-5; maybe TRBD1 (5 bases). V lost 3 bases, J lost 0 bases, and 7 bases lay in between. Germline V gives CDR1 SGDLS, CDR2 YYNGEE. The CDR3 totals 14 residues. This CDR3 is CASSATDSNQPQHF. The CDR3 DNA sequence: TGTGCCAGCAGCGCGACAGATAGCAATCAGCCCCAGCATTTT. The full variable domain, its missing parts supplied by reference TRBV9 and TRBJ1-5, is DSGVTQTPKHLITATGQRVTLRCSPRSGDLSVYWYQQSLDQGLQFLIQYYNGEERAKGNILERFSAQQFPDLHSELNLSSLELGDSALYFCASSATDSNQPQHFGDGTRLSIL.

This clone was picked up a small number of times. The chain recombines TRBV4-2 with TRBJ1-1; D is unresolved. Germline-derived CDR1 and CDR2 are LGHNA and YNFKEQ. CDR3 length: 13 residues. Trimming left V 2 bases short and J 7 bases short, with 11 bases between. CDR3 DNA: TGTGCCAGCAGCCAATCCCTCATGGATGAAGCTTTCTTT. Translation gives CASSQSLMDEAFF.